These 3 T cell receptor beta chains share one sample of origin, sequenced in a study of shared clonotypes between healthy human individuals. Repertoires were generated with immunoSEQ multiplex PCR, while TCRdb's copy carries only in-frame clones and drops some. The sample has hundreds of thousands of clones; 73% are singletons. Sequencing was carried out using memory CD4+ T cells sorted from blood. This sample's subset: CD45RA-negative fraction. The receptor set was obtained from a woman aged 25 to 39 in good health.

The chain has TRBV9 and TRBJ2-3; the D call may be TRBD1 or TRBD2 (5 bases each). V lost 0 bases and J 4 bases, leaving 15 bases between the germline ends. Germline CDR1 is SGDLS and CDR2 is YYNGEE. The CDR3 is 16 residues long. CDR3 DNA sequence: TGTGCCAGCAGCGTAGTTGGGGGAGCCACCTCAGATACGCAGTATTTT. It codes for CASSVVGGATSDTQYF. Combining the CDR3 with reference TRBV9 and TRBJ2-3 gives the whole variable domain DSGVTQTPKHLITATGQRVTLRCSPRSGDLSVYWYQQSLDQGLQFLIQYYNGEERAKGNILERFSAQQFPDLHSELNLSSLELGDSALYFCASSVVGGATSDTQYFGPGTRLTVL.

This clone was detected once. V gene TRBV7-8 combines with J gene TRBJ1-2, with D unclear. V gave up 1 base and J gave up 8 bases, with 14 bases separating them. CDR3 length: 14 residues. Per germline, CDR1 SGHVS and CDR2 FQNEAQ. The CDR3 region is CASSLGKVPTGYTF. The CDR3 DNA sequence: TGTGCCAGCAGCTTAGGCAAGGTTCCCACCGGCTACACCTTC. Full variable domain (missing parts from reference TRBV7-8 and TRBJ1-2): GAGVSQSPRYKVAKRGQDVALRCDPISGHVSLFWYQQALGQGPEFLTYFQNEAQLDKSGLPSDRFFAERPEGSVSTLKIQRTQQEDSAVYLCASSLGKVPTGYTFGSGTRLTVV.

In this sample, this clone turned up a few times. The rearrangement joins TRBV7-9 to TRBJ1-3, with TRBD1 as a possible D gene (6 bases). The CDR3 contains 14 residues. Germline CDR1 reads SEHNR; CDR2 reads FQNEAQ (reference sequence). The germline V and J ends were trimmed by 5 bases and 8 bases, with 16 bases remaining between them. CDR3 sequence (DNA): TGTGCCAGCAGCCAGGTGTCACAGGGATACACCATATATTTT. Translated, it gives CASSQVSQGYTIYF. The variable domain in full, with the rest retrieved from reference TRBV7-9 and TRBJ1-3, is DTGVSQNPRHKITKRGQNVTFRCDPISEHNRLYWYRQTLGQGPEFLTYFQNEAQLEKSRLLSDRFSAERPKGSFSTLEIQRTEQGDSAMYLCASSQVSQGYTIYFGEGSWLTVV.